The 15 T cell receptor beta chains below were found in one sample sequenced in a study of Ad26.COV2.S vaccination and SARS-CoV-2 variants. The assay was immunoSEQ multiplex PCR, and TCRdb's table has in-frame clones only and misses some. This table holds 350,000 to 600,000 clones, 80% to 90% found once. Treatment indicated: roughly 18 received Ad26.COV2.S at low or high dose, single or two shots; several received placebo; per-sample allocation not given. Samples were taken on day 63 after the first vaccine or placebo injection. Sequencing was performed on peripheral blood, taken in a trial of Ad26.COV2.S vaccine versus placebo. The receptors shown here come from a person aged 18 to 65 who received the Ad26.COV2.S COVID-19 vaccine or a placebo.

This chain connects TRBV5-6 to TRBJ2-3, with 9 positions matching TRBD2. V dropped 4 bases and J dropped 2; count of bases not matched to a gene: 14. Germline V gene data show CDR1 as SGHDT and CDR2 as YYEEEE. This CDR3 contains 18 residues. CDR3 sequence (DNA): TGTGCCAGCAGCACAACCGAGGGGCGGGGGGGCTACACAGATACGCAGTATTTT. As protein: CASSTTEGRGGYTDTQYF.

V usage is TRBV25-1 and J usage is TRBJ2-4, with TRBD2 as a possible D gene (6 bases). This CDR3 region has 13 residues. Per germline, CDR1 MGHDK and CDR2 SYGVNS. V shed 6 bases and J shed 5 bases, with 11 bases lying between them. CDR3 protein: CASRGSGENIQYF. The DNA of the CDR3 is TGTGCCAGCAGGGGTAGCGGTGAAAACATTCAGTACTTC.

The chain employs TRBV28 and TRBJ2-7; D is undetermined. This CDR3 is built from 11 residues. V was cut by 5 bases and J by 8 bases, with 10 bases left in between. Per the germline V gene, CDR1 is MDHEN and CDR2 is SYDVKM. The CDR3, as DNA: TGTGCCAGCAGTCCTGGACCGCAGCAGTACTTC. This encodes CASSPGPQQYF.

The rearrangement uses TRBV6-5 and TRBJ1-1; D unresolved. Germline V gene lookup returns CDR1 MNHEY and CDR2 SVGAGI. V shed 0 bases and J shed 9 bases, with 11 bases lying between them. The length of the CDR3 is 13 residues. The DNA of the CDR3 is TGTGCCAGCAGTTACTCGTCCGGGTCACAAGCTTTCTTT. This gives the protein CASSYSSGSQAFF.

The chain carries TRBV19 and TRBJ1-1; weak D call: TRBD1 (6 bases). Trimming took 4 bases from V and 6 from J, leaving 15 bases between them. CDR1 is LNHDA and CDR2 is SQIVND in the germline V gene (reference sequence). This CDR3 is built from 14 residues. This CDR3 reads CASSRGQGKAEAFF. CDR3 DNA sequence: TGTGCCAGTAGTAGGGGTCAGGGGAAGGCTGAAGCTTTCTTT.

The CDR3 nucleotides read TGTGCCAGTAGGACTAGCGGCCTCGAGACCCAGTACTTC. Protein sequence: CASRTSGLETQYF. The chain recombines TRBV19 with TRBJ2-5; 9 bases line up with TRBD2. The CDR3 length is 13 residues. The germline V gene encodes CDR1 LNHDA and CDR2 SQIVND (reference sequence). After removal of 6 bases from V and 5 bases from J, the junction contained 4 bases not matched to a gene.

Comments on this clone: The junction and the germline gene differ at one end; a read error may be behind it. The gene calls are TRBV7-7 and TRBJ2-2; maybe TRBD2 (6 bases). Looked up from germline, CDR1 is SSHAT and CDR2 is FNYEAQ (reference sequence). The CDR3 has 14 amino acids. As DNA, the CDR3 is TGTGCTAGCAGCTTAGCGCACGGGGGAGGGGAGCTGTTTTTT. It encodes CASSLAHGGGELFF.

The table lists this clone with a count of one. Within the sample, other DNA sequences also encode this same CDR3. This chain's CDR3 is CASSQVKGSGNTIYF. The CDR3 DNA sequence: TGCGCCAGCAGCCAAGTGAAGGGTTCTGGAAACACCATATATTTT. V is TRBV4-1 and J is TRBJ1-3; D is unclear. Germline values: CDR1 MGHRA, CDR2 YSYEKL. The ends were cut back, 1 base at V and 1 base at J, with 8 bases in the middle. CDR3 length: 15 residues.

The chain couples TRBV5-6 to TRBJ2-3, with 9 bases fitting TRBD1. The trim removed 2 bases at V and 1 base at J, leaving 2 bases unmatched. Germline V gene data show CDR1 as SGHDT and CDR2 as YYEEEE. The CDR3 length is 15 residues. The CDR3 DNA is TGTGCCAGCAGCTTACAGGGGGCCGGCACAGATACGCAGTATTTT. It is translated as CASSLQGAGTDTQYF.

The chain joins TRBV29-1 to TRBJ2-7; D is possibly TRBD1 (6 bases). V lost 4 bases to trimming and J lost 1 base, with 23 bases between them. The CDR3 has 17 residues. Germline V gene sequence: CDR1 SQVTM, CDR2 ANQGSEA. The CDR3 nucleotides read TGCAGCGTTGGGCCGAAACAATTTAACAGGGATTCCTACGAGCAGTACTTC. This gives the protein CSVGPKQFNRDSYEQYF.

The CDR3 DNA reads TGTGCCAGCTCACAGGGACAGGGGCCTGAAAAACTGTTTTTT. Protein: CASSQGQGPEKLFF. This chain uses TRBV18 with TRBJ1-4; 10 bases align to TRBD1. The germline V gene has CDR1 KGHSH and CDR2 LQKENI. V shed 4 bases and J 7 bases; nucleotides not matched to a gene: 3. This CDR3 spans 14 amino acids.

V usage is TRBV11-2 and J usage is TRBJ2-3; D is possibly TRBD1 or TRBD2 (7 bases each). The germline CDR1 and CDR2 sequences are SGHAT and FQNNGV. V dropped 1 base and J dropped 1 base, with 18 bases sitting between them. This CDR3 is 18 amino acids long. CDR3 nucleotides: TGTGCCAGCAGCTTAGTACGGGCCAGCGGGACAGGCACAGATACGCAGTATTTT. Protein product: CASSLVRASGTGTDTQYF.

This chain uses TRBV19 with TRBJ1-1; D is perhaps TRBD1 (5 bases). Deletions cut 6 bases from V and 4 bases from J, with 24 bases between. The length of the CDR3 is 17 residues. Germline V gene lookup returns CDR1 LNHDA and CDR2 SQIVND (reference sequence). The CDR3 bases are TGTGCCAGTAGATCTGCCCGCGGGGCTTCAAGTACCACTGAAGCTTTCTTT. Protein: CASRSARGASSTTEAFF.

The V call is TRBV30, the J call TRBJ2-7; D remains ambiguous. The CDR3 totals 11 residues. V lost 0 bases, J lost 4 bases, and 4 bases lay in between. The germline V gene has CDR1 GTSNPN and CDR2 SVGIG (reference sequence). CDR3 region: CAWSVKYEQYF. CDR3 nucleotides: TGTGCCTGGAGTGTGAAATACGAGCAGTACTTC.

CDR3 sequence: CASNPERVPQPQHF. CDR3 nucleotides: TGTGCCAGCAACCCGGAACGGGTGCCTCAGCCCCAGCATTTT. The chain recombines TRBV2 with TRBJ1-5; D is uncertain. CDR1 and CDR2 (germline): SNHLY, FYNNEI. This CDR3 is 14 amino acids long. V lost 7 bases and J 6 bases, leaving 16 bases between the germline ends.